This record concerns one T cell receptor (beta chain) sequence. Its target is not known. The V gene's germline CDR1 is SGHTA and CDR2 FQGNSA. J lost 5 bases, V lost 5 bases, and 6 bases had no gene match. This CDR3 contains 15 residues. The sample is drawn from a study of T-cell memory formation after mild COVID-19. TCRdb reprocessed the 5' RACE reads via MiXCR and lists one record per CDR3 protein. The repertoire consists of some 290,000 distinct CDR3 sequences, with around 15% occurring once and the leading ten covering approximately 25%. Overall study findings and caveats: Clones which contracted sat mainly in CM and EM if CD4+, and in EMRA if CD8+. Specificity for SARS-CoV-2 was not confirmed among the second-wave clones peaking on day 37. Researchers found some responding clones in pre-infection memory, a sign that cross-reactive memory joined.

The sequence came from a man aged 18 to 30 who had mild COVID-19 (a few samples of this study predate the infection). Cell type and time point are not known. Input material: PBMCs or a T cell subset sorted from them (not recorded which). The V call is TRBV7-2, the J call TRBJ2-1; 10 bases are a match to TRBD1. The CDR3 sequence is CASSAGQGVHNEQFF. The CDR3 region has the DNA TGTGCCAGCAGCGCCGGACAGGGGGTCCACAATGAGCAGTTCTTC.